Below, 20 T cell receptor beta chains from the same sample are listed, as sequenced in a study of cytomegalovirus exposure and HLA in healthy donors. PCR was performed using 60 Vbeta and 13 Jbeta primers. Measured with immunoSEQ multiplex PCR; TCRdb has only the in-frame clones, and not every one. Of approximately 190,000 clones in the sample, 87% were seen once. The material sequenced was PBMCs. The receptors were gathered from a boy between 2 and 15 years old in good health and CMV-seronegative.

The V and J genes are TRBV28 and TRBJ2-3; D is uncertain. Germline V gene lookup returns CDR1 MDHEN and CDR2 SYDVKM. This CDR3 contains 13 residues. V dropped 7 bases and J dropped 2 bases, with 10 bases sitting between them. The CDR3 region is CASNVISTDTQYF. DNA for the CDR3: TGTGCCAGCAATGTCATTTCCACAGATACGCAGTATTTT.

The chain is built from TRBV5-1 and TRBJ2-1; 7 nucleotides line up with TRBD2. Looked up from germline, CDR1 is SGHRS and CDR2 is YFSETQ. The CDR3 length is 18 residues. After removal of 2 bases from V and 4 bases from J, the junction contained 15 bases not matched to a gene. The chain's CDR3 is CASSFLGLREGPYNEQFF. CDR3 DNA: TGCGCCAGCAGCTTCTTGGGTTTGAGGGAGGGCCCTTACAATGAGCAGTTCTTC.

CDR3 sequence: CASTTSDRGGSYEQYF. CDR3 bases: TGTGCCAGCACTACCTCCGACAGGGGAGGATCCTACGAGCAGTACTTC. The rearrangement links TRBV18 to TRBJ2-7; 8 positions match TRBD1. CDR1 and CDR2 from the germline V gene are KGHSH and LQKENI. Trimming removed 8 bases from V and 1 base from J; junction bases left unmatched: 13. CDR3 length: 16 residues.

V gene TRBV11-2 combines with J gene TRBJ1-4, with 7 bases fitting TRBD1. Germline CDR1 and CDR2: SGHAT and FQNNGV. Unmatched junction bases numbered 5, after V lost 5 bases and J lost 5 bases. The CDR3 runs 14 residues. CDR3 bases: TGTGCCAGCAGCCGGACAGGATACAATGAAAAACTGTTTTTT. The encoded protein is CASSRTGYNEKLFF.

The chain uses TRBV27 and TRBJ1-2; 8 positions match TRBD1. V shed 6 bases, J shed 3 bases, and the junction held 6 bases outside the gene matches. The germline V gene encodes CDR1 MNHEY and CDR2 SMNVEV (reference sequence). The CDR3 runs to 14 residues. For the CDR3, the DNA is TGTGCCAGCAGCTATACAGGGGGAGACTATGGCTACACCTTC. Amino acids: CASSYTGGDYGYTF.

This chain uses TRBV19 with TRBJ2-1, with 11 bases lining up with TRBD2. With 4 bases clipped from V and 6 bases from J, the junction kept 5 bases outside the gene matches. The germline gives CDR1 LNHDA, CDR2 SQIVND (reference sequence). The CDR3 contains 15 residues. In nucleotides, the CDR3 is TGTGCCAGTAGTAAACTAGCGGGAGTGTCCAATGAGCAGTTCTTC. Translated, it gives CASSKLAGVSNEQFF.

V is TRBV9 and J is TRBJ2-4; a possible D gene is TRBD1 (6 bases). Germline-derived CDR1 and CDR2 are SGDLS and YYNGEE. The CDR3 runs to 16 residues. The V gene lost 4 bases and the J gene lost 3 bases, with 17 bases spanning the gap. This chain's CDR3 is CASSPSQGIGKNIQYF. The CDR3 region has the DNA TGTGCCAGCAGCCCTAGCCAGGGGATTGGCAAAAACATTCAGTACTTC.

This chain joins TRBV5-1 and TRBJ2-1, with 12 bases that match TRBD2. The CDR3 is 15 amino acids. Per germline, CDR1 SGHRS and CDR2 YFSETQ. V lost 3 bases to trimming and J lost 8 bases; unmatched junction nucleotides: 6. The CDR3 loop is CASSSSGRAGDEQFF. In DNA, the CDR3 is TGCGCCAGCAGCTCTAGCGGGAGGGCCGGGGATGAGCAGTTCTTC.

The rearrangement joins TRBV10-3 to TRBJ2-7, with 9 positions matching TRBD2. Germline CDR1 and CDR2: ENHRY and SYGVKD. The CDR3 consists of 12 residues. The junction had 4 bases not matched to a gene; V was cut back by 8 bases and J by 5 bases. CDR3 sequence: CAIAGTSHEQYF. The CDR3, as DNA: TGTGCCATCGCCGGGACTAGCCACGAGCAGTACTTC.

The chain recombines TRBV27 with TRBJ2-3; 9 bases are shared with TRBD2. The CDR3 extends over 16 amino acids. V shed 2 bases and J 3 bases; nucleotides not matched to a gene: 6. Germline V CDR1 and CDR2: MNHEY, SMNVEV (reference sequence). The CDR3 DNA reads TGTGCCAGCAGTTTAAGGTCTAGCGGGGTTACAGATACGCAGTATTTT. Protein sequence: CASSLRSSGVTDTQYF.

The genes are TRBV5-1 and TRBJ1-1, with 8 bases aligning to TRBD1. CDR1 is SGHRS and CDR2 is YFSETQ in the germline V gene. The CDR3 totals 19 residues. The J segment lost 7 bases and the V segment lost 2 bases, leaving 22 bases of the junction unmatched. This chain's CDR3 is CASSFLNVPGQAAVNEAFF. The CDR3 bases are TGCGCCAGCAGCTTTCTTAATGTCCCGGGACAGGCCGCGGTTAATGAAGCTTTCTTT.

In this sample, this clone turned up a few times. The chain carries TRBV5-4 and TRBJ2-7; D unresolved. Germline V CDR1 and CDR2: SGHNT, YYREEE (reference sequence). V lost 0 bases to trimming and J lost 3 bases, with 7 bases between them. CDR3 length: 13 residues. As DNA, the CDR3 is TGTGCCAGCAGCTTGGGACGGAGCTACGAGCAGTACTTC. Translating it yields CASSLGRSYEQYF.

The chain couples TRBV7-2 to TRBJ2-7, with 11 positions matching TRBD1. V shed 5 bases, J shed 3 bases, and the junction held 6 bases outside the gene matches. Germline V CDR1 and CDR2: SGHTA, FQGNSA. This CDR3 has 15 amino acids. The CDR3 loop is CASSRTGTGGYEQYF. The CDR3 DNA is TGTGCCAGCAGCCGGACCGGGACAGGGGGCTACGAGCAGTACTTC.

The V and J genes are TRBV29-1 and TRBJ1-1, with D possibly TRBD1 on 6 matching bases. With 2 bases removed from V and 4 bases from J, the gap between germline ends came to 14 bases. Looked up from germline, CDR1 is SQVTM and CDR2 is ANQGSEA. CDR3 length: 14 amino acids. The CDR3 nucleotides read TGCAGCGTTGAAACCCCGGGACAATCCACTGAAGCTTTCTTT. Amino acids: CSVETPGQSTEAFF. The whole variable domain, filled in from reference TRBV29-1 and TRBJ1-1, reads SAVISQKPSRDICQRGTSLTIQCQVDSQVTMMFWYRQQPGQSLTLIATANQGSEATYESGFVIDKFPISRPNLTFSTLTVSNMSPEDSSIYLCSVETPGQSTEAFFGQGTRLTVV.

Only one count was recorded for this clone. V and J are TRBV11-1 and TRBJ1-1; no clear D gene. Germline V lookup: CDR1 SGHAT, CDR2 FQDESV (reference sequence). The V and J ends lost 4 bases and 3 bases respectively, with 9 bases between them. This CDR3 is built from 13 residues. In nucleotides, the CDR3 is TGTGCCAGCAGCTCAAACCCGGACACTGAAGCTTTCTTT. It encodes CASSSNPDTEAFF.

V gene TRBV5-4 combines with J gene TRBJ2-7; 12 bases map to TRBD2. The CDR3 is 15 residues long. Germline CDR1 and CDR2: SGHNT and YYREEE (reference sequence). V gave up 4 bases and J gave up 6 bases; unmatched junction bases: 8. CDR3 sequence reads: CASSPTGTSGLEQYF. CDR3 bases: TGTGCCAGCAGCCCGACCGGGACTAGCGGGCTCGAGCAGTACTTC.

The chain recombines TRBV27 with TRBJ2-7; the D gene is possibly TRBD1 (5 bases). CDR1 is MNHEY and CDR2 is SMNVEV in the germline V gene (reference sequence). The length of the CDR3 is 15 residues. V lost 3 bases and J lost 5, with 17 bases in between. DNA of the CDR3: TGTGCCAGCAGTTTTAATGAATGGGGCAGGGACGAGCAGTACTTC. Translation gives CASSFNEWGRDEQYF.

The chain links TRBV6-5 to TRBJ1-3; D remains unclear. The V and J ends lost 5 bases and 0 bases respectively, with 11 bases between them. The CDR3 has 15 amino acids. Germline V CDR1 and CDR2: MNHEY, SVGAGI. The DNA for the CDR3 is TGTGCCAGCAGTCGACGGGAAGCCTCTGGAAACACCATATATTTT. Its translation is CASSRREASGNTIYF.

The V call is TRBV5-1, the J call TRBJ2-1; 11 nucleotides agree with TRBD1. CDR3 length equals 14 residues. V trimming: 7 bases; J trimming: 6 bases; junction bases outside the gene matches: 6. Germline V CDR1 and CDR2: SGHRS, YFSETQ. CDR3 sequence (DNA): TGCGCCAGCTCGTCCGGGACAGGGGGCAATGAGCAGTTCTTC. It translates to CASSSGTGGNEQFF.

The genes are TRBV6-5 and TRBJ2-1; TRBD2 is a possible D gene (5 bases). Germline CDR1 MNHEY, CDR2 SVGAGI. This CDR3 is built from 15 residues. The V end lost 8 bases, the J end lost 0 bases, and 14 bases lay between the germline ends. The CDR3 is CASAWRRSSYNEQFF. DNA for the CDR3: TGTGCCAGCGCCTGGCGGAGGAGCTCCTACAATGAGCAGTTCTTC.